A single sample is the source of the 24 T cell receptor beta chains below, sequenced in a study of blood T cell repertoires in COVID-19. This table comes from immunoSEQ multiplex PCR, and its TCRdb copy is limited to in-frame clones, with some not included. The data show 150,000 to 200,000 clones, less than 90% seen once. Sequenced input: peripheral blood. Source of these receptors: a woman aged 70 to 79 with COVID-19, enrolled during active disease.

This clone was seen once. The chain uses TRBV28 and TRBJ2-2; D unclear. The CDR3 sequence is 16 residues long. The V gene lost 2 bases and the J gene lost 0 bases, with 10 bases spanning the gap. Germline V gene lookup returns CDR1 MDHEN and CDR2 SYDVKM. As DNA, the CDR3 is TGTGCCAGCAGTTTAAACAGACGTCCGAACACCGGGGAGCTGTTTTTT. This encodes CASSLNRRPNTGELFF.

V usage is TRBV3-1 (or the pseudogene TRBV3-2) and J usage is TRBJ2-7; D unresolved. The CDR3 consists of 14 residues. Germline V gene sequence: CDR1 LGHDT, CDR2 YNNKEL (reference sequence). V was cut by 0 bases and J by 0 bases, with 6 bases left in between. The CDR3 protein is CASSQDIRSYEQYF. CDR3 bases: TGTGCCAGCAGCCAAGATATCCGCTCCTACGAGCAGTACTTC.

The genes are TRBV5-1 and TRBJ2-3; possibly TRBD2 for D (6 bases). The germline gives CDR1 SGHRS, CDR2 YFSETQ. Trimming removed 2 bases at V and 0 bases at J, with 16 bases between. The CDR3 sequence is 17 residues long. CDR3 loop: CASSLQAGSSSTDTQYF. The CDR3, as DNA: TGCGCCAGCAGCTTACAGGCGGGAAGTAGTAGCACAGATACGCAGTATTTT.

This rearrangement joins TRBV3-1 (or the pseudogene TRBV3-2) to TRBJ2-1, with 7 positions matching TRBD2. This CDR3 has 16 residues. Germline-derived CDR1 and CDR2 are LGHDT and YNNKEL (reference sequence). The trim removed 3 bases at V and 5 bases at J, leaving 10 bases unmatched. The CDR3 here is CASSHSQAGRNNEQFF. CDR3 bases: TGTGCCAGCAGCCATAGCCAAGCGGGAAGGAACAATGAGCAGTTCTTC.

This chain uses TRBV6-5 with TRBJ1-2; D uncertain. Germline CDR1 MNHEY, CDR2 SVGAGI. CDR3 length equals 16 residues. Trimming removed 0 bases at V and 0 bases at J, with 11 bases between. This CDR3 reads CASSYSSRSANYGYTF. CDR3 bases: TGTGCCAGCAGTTACTCGAGCCGGTCGGCTAACTATGGCTACACCTTC.

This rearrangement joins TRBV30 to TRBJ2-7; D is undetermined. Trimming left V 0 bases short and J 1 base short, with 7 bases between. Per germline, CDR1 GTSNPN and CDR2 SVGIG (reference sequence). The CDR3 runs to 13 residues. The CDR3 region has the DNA TGTGCCTGGAGTGTCCGGAGTTCCTACGAGCAGTACTTC. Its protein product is CAWSVRSSYEQYF.

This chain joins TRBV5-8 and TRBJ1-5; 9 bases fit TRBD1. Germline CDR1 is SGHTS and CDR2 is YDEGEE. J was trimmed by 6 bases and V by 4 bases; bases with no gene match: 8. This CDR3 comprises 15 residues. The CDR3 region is CASSRLQGARQPQHF. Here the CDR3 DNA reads TGTGCCAGCAGCCGGCTACAGGGGGCTCGTCAGCCCCAGCATTTT.

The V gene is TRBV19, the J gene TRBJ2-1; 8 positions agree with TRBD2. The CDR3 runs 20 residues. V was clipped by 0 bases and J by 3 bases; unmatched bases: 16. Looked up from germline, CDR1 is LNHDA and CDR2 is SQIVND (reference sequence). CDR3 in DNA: TGTGCCAGTAGTATAGATCACCCCTCTGTTGGGCTAGCGGGCTACAATGAGCAGTTCTTC. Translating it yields CASSIDHPSVGLAGYNEQFF. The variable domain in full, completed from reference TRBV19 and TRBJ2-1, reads DGGITQSPKYLFRKEGQNVTLSCEQNLNHDAMYWYRQDPGQGLRLIYYSQIVNDFQKGDIAEGYSVSREKKESFPLTVTSAQKNPTAFYLCASSIDHPSVGLAGYNEQFFGPGTRLTVL.

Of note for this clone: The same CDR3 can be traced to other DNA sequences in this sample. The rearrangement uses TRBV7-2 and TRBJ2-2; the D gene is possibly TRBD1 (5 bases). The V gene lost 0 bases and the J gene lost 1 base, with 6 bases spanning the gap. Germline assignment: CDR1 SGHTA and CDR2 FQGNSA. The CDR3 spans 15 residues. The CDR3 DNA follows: TGTGCCAGCAGCTTAGCGGGGCTGAACACCGGGGAGCTGTTTTTT. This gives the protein CASSLAGLNTGELFF.

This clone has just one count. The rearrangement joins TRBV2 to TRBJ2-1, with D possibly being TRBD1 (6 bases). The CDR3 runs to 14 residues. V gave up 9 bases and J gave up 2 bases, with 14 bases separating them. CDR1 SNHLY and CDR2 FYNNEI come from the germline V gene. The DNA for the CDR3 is TGTGCCAGGAGAGAACAGGGAACCTACAATGAGCAGTTCTTC. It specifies CARREQGTYNEQFF.

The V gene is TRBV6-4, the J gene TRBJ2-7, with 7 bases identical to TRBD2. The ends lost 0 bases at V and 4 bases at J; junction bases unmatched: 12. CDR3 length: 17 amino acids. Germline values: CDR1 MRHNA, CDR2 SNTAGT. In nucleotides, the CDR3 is TGTGCCAGCAGTGACTCCTACCCGGGGCTAGCGGATTACGAGCAGTACTTC. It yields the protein CASSDSYPGLADYEQYF.

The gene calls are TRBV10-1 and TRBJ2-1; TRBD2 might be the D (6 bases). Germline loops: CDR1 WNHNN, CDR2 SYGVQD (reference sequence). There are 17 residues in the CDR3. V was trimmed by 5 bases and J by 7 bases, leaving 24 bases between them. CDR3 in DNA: TGCGCCAGCAGTATTAGTCTTAGCGGACTACCGGAAAATGAGCAGTTCTTC. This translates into CASSISLSGLPENEQFF.

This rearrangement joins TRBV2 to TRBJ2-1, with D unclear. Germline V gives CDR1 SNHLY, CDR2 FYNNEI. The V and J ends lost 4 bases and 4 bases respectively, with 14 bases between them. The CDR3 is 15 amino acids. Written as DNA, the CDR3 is TGTGCCAGCAGTGCGGCTAGGAGTGCTTACAATGAGCAGTTCTTC. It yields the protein CASSAARSAYNEQFF.

The CDR3 loop reads CASSRSGKFTNYGYTF. The CDR3, as DNA: TGTGCCAGCAGTCGCTCAGGGAAATTTACTAACTATGGCTACACCTTC. The genes are TRBV28 and TRBJ1-2; a possible D gene is TRBD1 (5 bases). The CDR3 is 16 residues long. V gave up 5 bases and J gave up 0 bases, with 16 bases separating them. Germline V lookup: CDR1 MDHEN, CDR2 SYDVKM.

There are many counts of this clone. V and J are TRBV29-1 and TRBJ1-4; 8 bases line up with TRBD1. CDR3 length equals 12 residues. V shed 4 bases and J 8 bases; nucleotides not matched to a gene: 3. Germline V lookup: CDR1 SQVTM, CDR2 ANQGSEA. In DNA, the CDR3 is TGCAGCGTTGTATCAGGGGGCGAAAAACTGTTTTTT. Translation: CSVVSGGEKLFF.

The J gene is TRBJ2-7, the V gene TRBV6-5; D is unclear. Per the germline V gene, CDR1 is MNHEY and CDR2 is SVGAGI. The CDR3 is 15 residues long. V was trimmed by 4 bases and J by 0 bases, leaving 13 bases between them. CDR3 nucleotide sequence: TGTGCCAGCAGTTCACCGTTTTATAGCTCCTACGAGCAGTACTTC. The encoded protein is CASSSPFYSSYEQYF.

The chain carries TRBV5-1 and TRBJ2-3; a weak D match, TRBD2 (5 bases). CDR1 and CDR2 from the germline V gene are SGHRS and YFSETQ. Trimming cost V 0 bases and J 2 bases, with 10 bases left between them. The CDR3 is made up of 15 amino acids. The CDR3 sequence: CASSLAAGYTDTQYF. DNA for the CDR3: TGCGCCAGCAGCTTGGCGGCGGGTTACACAGATACGCAGTATTTT.

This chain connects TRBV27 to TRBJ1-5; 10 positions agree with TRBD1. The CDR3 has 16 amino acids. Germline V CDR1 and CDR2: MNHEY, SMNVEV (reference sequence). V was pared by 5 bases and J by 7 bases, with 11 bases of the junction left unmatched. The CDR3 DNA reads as TGTGCCAGCAGTCCAAGACAGGGGGCGGAATACCAGCCCCAGCATTTT. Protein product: CASSPRQGAEYQPQHF.

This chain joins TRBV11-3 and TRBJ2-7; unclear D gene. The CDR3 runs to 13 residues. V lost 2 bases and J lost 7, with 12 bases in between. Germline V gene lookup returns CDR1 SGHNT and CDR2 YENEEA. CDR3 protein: CASSLSSNGEQYF. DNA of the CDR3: TGTGCCAGCAGCTTAAGTAGCAACGGGGAGCAGTACTTC.

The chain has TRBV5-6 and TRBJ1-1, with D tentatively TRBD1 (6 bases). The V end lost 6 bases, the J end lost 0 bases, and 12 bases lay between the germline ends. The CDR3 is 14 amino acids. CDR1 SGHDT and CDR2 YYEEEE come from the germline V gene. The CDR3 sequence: CASNRVGMNTEAFF. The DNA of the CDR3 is TGTGCCAGCAACAGGGTGGGGATGAACACTGAAGCTTTCTTT.

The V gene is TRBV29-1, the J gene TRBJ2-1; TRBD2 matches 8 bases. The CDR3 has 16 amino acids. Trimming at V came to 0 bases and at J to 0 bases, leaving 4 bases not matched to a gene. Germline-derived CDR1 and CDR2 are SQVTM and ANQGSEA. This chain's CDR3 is CSVEEGSGSSYNEQFF. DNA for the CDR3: TGCAGCGTTGAAGAGGGGAGCGGGAGCTCCTACAATGAGCAGTTCTTC.

Here the CDR3 DNA reads TGTGCCACCAGCTCAGGGGTTAGCAATCAGCCCCAGCATTTT. Translation gives CATSSGVSNQPQHF. The chain couples TRBV24-1 to TRBJ1-5; the D gene is possibly TRBD1 (6 bases). CDR3 size: 14 residues. The germline V and J ends were trimmed by 7 bases and 0 bases, with 9 bases remaining between them. The germline gives CDR1 KGHDR, CDR2 SFDVKD.

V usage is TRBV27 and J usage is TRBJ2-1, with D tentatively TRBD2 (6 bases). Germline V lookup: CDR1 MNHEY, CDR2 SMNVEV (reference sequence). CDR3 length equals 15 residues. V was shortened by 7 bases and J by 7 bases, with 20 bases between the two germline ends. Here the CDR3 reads CASTSSGLGRNEQFF. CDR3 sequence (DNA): TGTGCCAGCACCTCGAGCGGGTTGGGGCGGAATGAGCAGTTCTTC.

CDR3 sequence: CATSETSGRRETQYF. The CDR3 nucleotides read TGTGCCACCAGTGAGACTAGCGGGAGAAGGGAGACCCAGTACTTC. This sequence joins TRBV3-1 (or the pseudogene TRBV3-2) and TRBJ2-5, with 12 bases lining up with TRBD2. Germline lookup yields CDR1 LGHDT and CDR2 YNNKEL (reference sequence). CDR3 length: 15 amino acids. Trimming cost V 10 bases and J 5 bases; bases outside gene matches: 11.